The next 3 T cell receptor beta chains were all read from a single sample in a study of cytomegalovirus exposure and HLA in healthy donors. This PCR relied on a set of 60 Vbeta primers and 13 Jbeta primers. Sequenced by immunoSEQ multiplex PCR; TCRdb stores in-frame clones only, minus some. This sample contains more than 40,000 clones. Sequencing was carried out using PBMCs. The receptors were sampled from a woman in her thirties or forties in good health and CMV-seronegative.

The J gene is TRBJ2-7, the V gene TRBV30; TRBD1 aligns across 7 bases. The V gene end was trimmed by 0 bases and the J gene end by 3 bases; junction bases not matched to a gene: 2. The CDR3 runs 13 residues. Germline CDR1 GTSNPN, CDR2 SVGIG (reference sequence). The CDR3 nucleotides are TGTGCCTGGAGTGTACAGGGGATCTACGAGCAGTACTTC. This codes for CAWSVQGIYEQYF. The full variable domain, rest sourced from reference TRBV30 and TRBJ2-7, is SQTIHQWPATLVQPVGSPLSLECTVEGTSNPNLYWYRQAAGRGLQLLFYSVGIGQISSEVPQNLSASRPQDRQFILSSKKLLLSDSGFYLCAWSVQGIYEQYFGPGTRLTVT.

The V gene is TRBV14, the J gene TRBJ2-1; TRBD2 agrees at 12 bases. From germline, CDR1 is SGHDN and CDR2 FVKESK. This CDR3 is 19 amino acids long. Germline trimming cut 0 bases from V and 5 bases from J; bases unmatched to any gene: 11. The CDR3 sequence: CASSQEGATSGRSDNEQFF. CDR3 DNA: TGTGCCAGCAGCCAAGAGGGGGCGACTAGCGGGAGATCCGACAATGAGCAGTTCTTC.

The chain recombines TRBV5-1 with TRBJ1-4; 7 bases agree with TRBD1. The CDR3 has 13 residues. Germline V gives CDR1 SGHRS, CDR2 YFSETQ. V trimming: 3 bases; J trimming: 13 bases; junction bases outside the gene matches: 9. In nucleotides, the CDR3 is TGCGCCAGCAGCTGGACACCGGGACAGCTACTGTTTTTT. It codes for CASSWTPGQLLFF.